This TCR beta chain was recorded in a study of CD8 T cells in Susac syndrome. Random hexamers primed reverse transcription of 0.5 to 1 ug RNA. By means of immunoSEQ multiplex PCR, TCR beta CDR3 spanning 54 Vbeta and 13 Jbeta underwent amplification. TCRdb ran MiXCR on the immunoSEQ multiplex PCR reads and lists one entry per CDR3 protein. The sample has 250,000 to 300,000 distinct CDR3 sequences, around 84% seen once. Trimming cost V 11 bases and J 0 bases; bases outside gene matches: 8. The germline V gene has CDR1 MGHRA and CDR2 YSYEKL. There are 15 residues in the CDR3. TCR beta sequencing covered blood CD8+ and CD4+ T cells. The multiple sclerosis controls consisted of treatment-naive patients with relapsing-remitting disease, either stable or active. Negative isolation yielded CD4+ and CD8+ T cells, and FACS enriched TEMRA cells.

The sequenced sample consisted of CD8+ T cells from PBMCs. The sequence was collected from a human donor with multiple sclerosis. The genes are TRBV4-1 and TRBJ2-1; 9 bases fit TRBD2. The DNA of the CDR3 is TGCGCCTCCGGACTAGCGCTACCCTCCTACAATGAGCAGTTCTTC. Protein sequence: CASGLALPSYNEQFF.